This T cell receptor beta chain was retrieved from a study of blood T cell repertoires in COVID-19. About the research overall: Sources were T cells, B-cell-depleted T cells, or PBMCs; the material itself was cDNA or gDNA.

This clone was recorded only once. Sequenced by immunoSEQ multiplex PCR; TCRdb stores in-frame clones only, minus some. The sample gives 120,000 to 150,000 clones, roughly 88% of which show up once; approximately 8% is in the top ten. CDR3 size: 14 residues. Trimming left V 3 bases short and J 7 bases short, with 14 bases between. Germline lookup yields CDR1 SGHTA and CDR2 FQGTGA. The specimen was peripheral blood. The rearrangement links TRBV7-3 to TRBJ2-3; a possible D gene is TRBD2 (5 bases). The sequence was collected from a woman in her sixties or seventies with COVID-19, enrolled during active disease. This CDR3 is CASSLDWGHNTQYF. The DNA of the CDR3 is TGTGCCAGCAGCTTGGACTGGGGTCACAATACGCAGTATTTT.